The 30 T cell receptor beta chains given below trace back to one sample, sequenced in a study of monozygotic twins with inflammatory bowel disease. For each CDR3 protein, TCRdb gives one entry from its re-call of the 5' RACE reads, without DNA. The listing contains over 350,000 distinct CDR3 sequences. The specimen sequenced was blood. These receptors originate from a human donor with ulcerative colitis or Crohn's disease, or a healthy co-twin of an affected twin (not recorded which).

The chain uses TRBV7-8 and TRBJ1-2; the D call from TCRdb, TRBD1, cannot be confirmed without DNA. The CDR3 extends over 14 amino acids. CDR1 and CDR2 (germline): SGHVS, FQNEAQ. The CDR3 loop is CASSLERRYSGYTF.

V and J are TRBV10-3 and TRBJ2-5; TCRdb names TRBD2, which stays unverified in the absence of DNA. Germline assignment: CDR1 ENHRY and CDR2 SYGVKD. The CDR3 runs to 17 residues. CDR3 in amino acids: CAISETPGLKNQETQYF.

V gene TRBV19 combines with J gene TRBJ1-1; without DNA, the TCRdb call of TRBD1 cannot be checked. This CDR3 contains 12 residues. Looked up from germline, CDR1 is LNHDA and CDR2 is SQIVND (reference sequence). The CDR3 loop reads CASRTGGTEAFF.

The chain has TRBV29-1 and TRBJ2-7; TCRdb's D gene call, TRBD1, goes unchecked for lack of DNA. Germline CDR1 reads SQVTM; CDR2 reads ANQGSEA. The CDR3 has 12 residues. The CDR3 sequence: CSVPGHSYEQYF.

The chain is built from TRBV5-6 and TRBJ1-1; without DNA, the TCRdb call of TRBD1 cannot be checked. The CDR3 is 11 residues long. In germline, CDR1 is SGHDT, CDR2 YYEEEE. CDR3 protein: CASSFRTVAFF. The full variable domain, its missing parts supplied by reference TRBV5-6 and TRBJ1-1, is DAGVTQSPTHLIKTRGQQVTLRCSPKSGHDTVSWYQQALGQGPQFIFQYYEEEERQRGNFPDRFSGHQFPNYSSELNVNALLLGDSALYLCASSFRTVAFFGQGTRLTVV.

V and J are TRBV3-1 and TRBJ2-7; TCRdb reports TRBD1, a call that lacks DNA to check it against. Per germline, CDR1 LGHDT and CDR2 YNNKEL (reference sequence). CDR3 size: 13 residues. The CDR3 loop reads CASSAPPGGEQYF.

The rearrangement links TRBV20-1 to TRBJ1-4. This CDR3 has 15 amino acids. CDR1 is DFQATT and CDR2 is SNEGSKA in the germline V gene (reference sequence). The CDR3 sequence: CSARDIRALNEKLFF.

The J gene is TRBJ1-3, the V gene TRBV5-1. Germline V gene lookup returns CDR1 SGHRS and CDR2 YFSETQ. The CDR3 covers 16 residues. CDR3 region: CAGSLSGDSSGNTIYF. The whole variable domain, remainder taken from reference TRBV5-1 and TRBJ1-3, is KAGVTQTPRYLIKTRGQQVTLSCSPISGHRSVSWYQQTPGQGLQFLFEYFSETQRNKGNFPGRFSGRQFSNSRSEMNVSTLELGDSALYLCAGSLSGDSSGNTIYFGEGSWLTVV.

V usage is TRBV9 and J usage is TRBJ2-3; TCRdb returns TRBD2, unconfirmable since there is no DNA. The germline V gene encodes CDR1 SGDLS and CDR2 YYNGEE. The CDR3 is 16 residues long. The CDR3 sequence is CASSVGYSGGVDTQYF.

The V and J genes are TRBV11-2 and TRBJ2-7. CDR3 length equals 15 residues. The germline V gene encodes CDR1 SGHAT and CDR2 FQNNGV. The chain's CDR3 is CASSRRLQTTYEQYF.

CDR3 residues: CASSTREGTTNEKLFF. The V call is TRBV6-1, the J call TRBJ1-4. Germline V gene sequence: CDR1 MNHNS, CDR2 SASEGT. The CDR3 is 16 residues long.

The chain links TRBV27 to TRBJ1-2; the TRBD1 assignment by TCRdb is unverifiable without DNA. This CDR3 comprises 16 residues. Germline V CDR1 and CDR2: MNHEY, SMNVEV (reference sequence). The CDR3 loop reads CASSFGQGATESGYTF.

The V and J genes are TRBV5-1 and TRBJ2-3. The CDR3 has 15 residues. Per germline, CDR1 SGHRS and CDR2 YFSETQ. Here the CDR3 reads CASSLSSALTDTQYF.

The chain carries TRBV20-1 and TRBJ2-5. CDR1 and CDR2 from the germline V gene are DFQATT and SNEGSKA (reference sequence). This CDR3 contains 12 residues. The CDR3 sequence: CSARDSQETQYF.

The rearrangement uses TRBV4-3 and TRBJ2-2; the D gene TCRdb calls, TRBD2, cannot be checked with no DNA. Germline CDR1 LGHNA, CDR2 YSLEER. The CDR3 is 17 residues long. CDR3 sequence reads: CASSQDSRGGHPGELFF.

This rearrangement joins TRBV6-2 or TRBV6-3 to TRBJ2-1; no DNA is available, so the TRBD1 call from TCRdb remains unchecked. Per germline, CDR1 MNHEY and CDR2 SVGEGT. The CDR3 extends over 15 amino acids. The CDR3 loop reads CASSISGQGGNEQFF.

The chain recombines TRBV5-1 with TRBJ1-2; TCRdb reports TRBD1, a call that lacks DNA to check it against. Germline assignment: CDR1 SGHRS and CDR2 YFSETQ. The CDR3 consists of 12 residues. The CDR3 here is CASSYSGSLDTF.

The V call is TRBV4-3, the J call TRBJ2-2; lacking DNA, the TRBD1 call made by TCRdb goes unchecked. Germline assignment: CDR1 LGHNA and CDR2 YSLEER. The CDR3 totals 15 residues. This CDR3 reads CASSQRAQGSGELFF.

The chain is built from TRBV24-1 and TRBJ2-1. Looked up from germline, CDR1 is KGHDR and CDR2 is SFDVKD. The CDR3 has 11 residues. The CDR3 sequence is CATSDYNEQFF.

V and J are TRBV10-3 and TRBJ2-7; as DNA is missing, the TRBD1 call by TCRdb cannot be tested. Germline loops: CDR1 ENHRY, CDR2 SYGVKD. The CDR3 covers 14 residues. CDR3: CAISSDRGRDEQYF.

The chain's CDR3 is CSALDRHSGNTIYF. The rearrangement uses TRBV20-1 and TRBJ1-3; TCRdb reports TRBD1, a call that lacks DNA to check it against. The CDR3 totals 14 residues. The germline V gene has CDR1 DFQATT and CDR2 SNEGSKA (reference sequence).

The chain combines TRBV12-3 or TRBV12-4 with TRBJ2-3. The CDR3 length is 14 residues. CDR3 in amino acids: CASSPISRTDTQYF.

The chain has TRBV12-3 or TRBV12-4 and TRBJ2-1; absent DNA, TCRdb's TRBD2 call cannot be checked. The CDR3 is made up of 17 amino acids. This CDR3 is CASTATKAGGRMSEQFF.

The rearrangement uses TRBV5-1 and TRBJ1-3. Germline assignment: CDR1 SGHRS and CDR2 YFSETQ. The CDR3 sequence is 14 residues long. CDR3 protein: CASSPTSSGNTIYF.

This chain joins TRBV3-1 and TRBJ1-5; TCRdb reports TRBD1, a call that lacks DNA to check it against. This CDR3 contains 14 residues. Germline loops: CDR1 LGHDT, CDR2 YNNKEL (reference sequence). The CDR3 is CASSQRQSNQPQHF.

J is TRBJ2-2 and V is TRBV4-1; TCRdb indicates TRBD1, and absent DNA this call remains unverified. The CDR3 covers 18 residues. The germline CDR1 and CDR2 sequences are MGHRA and YSYEKL. CDR3 in amino acids: CASSQLFPGQENTGELFF.

The CDR3 sequence: CASSPRGGTGVSLNTGELFF. The gene calls are TRBV12-3 or TRBV12-4 and TRBJ2-2; absent DNA, TCRdb's TRBD1 call cannot be checked. The CDR3 has 20 residues.

V is TRBV7-2 and J is TRBJ2-7; TCRdb selects TRBD1, and the lack of DNA leaves this call unchecked. Germline V gene lookup returns CDR1 SGHTA and CDR2 FQGNSA. The CDR3 is 15 residues long. CDR3 residues: CASTSDSQGTYEQYF.

The V call is TRBV15, the J call TRBJ1-6; the TCRdb call, TRBD1, lacks DNA for checking. The CDR3 extends over 15 amino acids. Germline CDR1 LNHNV, CDR2 YYDKDF (reference sequence). This chain's CDR3 is CATSRNRVGNSPLHF. Supplemented by reference TRBV15 and TRBJ1-6, the full variable domain reads DAMVIQNPRYQVTQFGKPVTLSCSQTLNHNVMYWYQQKSSQAPKLLFHYYDKDFNNEADTPDNFQSRRPNTSFCFLDIRSPGLGDTAMYLCATSRNRVGNSPLHFGNGTRLTVT.

The J gene is TRBJ2-1, the V gene TRBV6-1; TCRdb's D call, TRBD2, is unchecked because there is no DNA. Germline V CDR1 and CDR2: MNHNS, SASEGT. The length of the CDR3 is 15 residues. This chain's CDR3 is CASRNSGGLYNEQFF.